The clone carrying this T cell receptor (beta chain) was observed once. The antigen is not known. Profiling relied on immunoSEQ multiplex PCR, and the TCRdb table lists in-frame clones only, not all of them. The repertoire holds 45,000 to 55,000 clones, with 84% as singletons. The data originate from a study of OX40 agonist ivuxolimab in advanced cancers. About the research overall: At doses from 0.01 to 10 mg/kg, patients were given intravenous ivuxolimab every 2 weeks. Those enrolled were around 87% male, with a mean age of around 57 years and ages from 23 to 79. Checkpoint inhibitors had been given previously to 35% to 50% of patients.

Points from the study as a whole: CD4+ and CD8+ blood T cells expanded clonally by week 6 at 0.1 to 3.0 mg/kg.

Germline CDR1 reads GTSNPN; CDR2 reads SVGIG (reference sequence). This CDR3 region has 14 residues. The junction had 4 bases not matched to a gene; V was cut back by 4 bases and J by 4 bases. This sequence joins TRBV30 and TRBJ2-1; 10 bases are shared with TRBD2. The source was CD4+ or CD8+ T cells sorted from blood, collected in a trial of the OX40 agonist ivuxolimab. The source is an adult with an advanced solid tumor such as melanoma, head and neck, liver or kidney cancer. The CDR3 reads CAWTLAGQYNEQFF. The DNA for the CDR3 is TGTGCCTGGACACTAGCGGGACAGTACAATGAGCAGTTCTTC. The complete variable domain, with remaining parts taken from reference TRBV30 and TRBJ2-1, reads SQTIHQWPATLVQPVGSPLSLECTVEGTSNPNLYWYRQAAGRGLQLLFYSVGIGQISSEVPQNLSASRPQDRQFILSSKKLLLSDSGFYLCAWTLAGQYNEQFFGPGTRLTVL.